This T cell receptor (beta chain) is from a study of shared clonotypes between healthy human individuals. This CDR3 contains 12 residues. The germline V gene encodes CDR1 MNHEY and CDR2 SVGAGI. V was trimmed by 6 bases and J by 2 bases, leaving 8 bases between them. Repertoires were generated with immunoSEQ multiplex PCR, while TCRdb's copy carries only in-frame clones and drops some. The table records about half a million clones, 75% to 85% of them present only once. This clone was seen only once. Sequenced input: PBMCs. The chain links TRBV6-5 to TRBJ2-7; D is unresolved. This sequence originates from a woman in her thirties or forties in good health. Some clones in this sample may be carry-over from other donors' samples. CDR3 bases: TGTGCCAGCAGCCCTGGAACCTACGAGCAGTACTTC. It yields the protein CASSPGTYEQYF.